This T cell receptor beta chain was captured in a study of T cell responses to AZD1222 COVID-19 vaccine. Study-wide results and caveats: In all cases, repertoires were sampled only after the peak T cell response. Reports indicate that nearly half of spike-specific TCRs are directed at unmutated variant regions.

Regarding this clone: Its specificity is unknown.

Method: immunoSEQ multiplex PCR; TCRdb's copy keeps in-frame clones and lacks some. The data hold 120,000 or so clones, with approximately 89% observed a single time. The CDR3 extends over 15 amino acids. Germline V lookup: CDR1 MNHEY, CDR2 SVGAGI. With 5 bases clipped from V and 7 bases from J, the junction kept 7 bases outside the gene matches. Here the sequenced sample was peripheral blood, taken on day 0 of AZD1222 vaccination. The clonotype comes from an adult in good health. J is TRBJ2-1 and V is TRBV6-5, with 11 bases fitting TRBD1. In nucleotides, the CDR3 is TGTGCCAGCAGTCAGGACAGGGGGCTTAGGAATGAGCAGTTCTTC. It encodes CASSQDRGLRNEQFF.